This T cell receptor (beta chain) was identified during a study of CD8 T cells in ankylosing spondylitis. General observations from the study: The disease-linked clones had a CD8+ phenotype and low blood frequencies. What appeared characteristic of ankylosing spondylitis blood was a TCR beta motif of eight highly homologous variants. Past research had described some motif variants in reactive arthritis synovial fluid and blood.

A word on this clonotype: Its antigen is undetermined.

TCRdb re-called the 5' RACE reads with MiXCR, one entry per CDR3 protein. The repertoire holds 470,000 or so distinct CDR3 sequences, about 25% seen once, with about 0.92% in the top ten. The CDR3 is 12 residues long. The germline V gene has CDR1 GTSNPN and CDR2 SVGIG (reference sequence). The V gene end was trimmed by 3 bases and the J gene end by 7 bases; junction bases not matched to a gene: 2. Sequencing was done on a sample of blood, either unsorted or a sorted T cell fraction (not recorded which). The receptor comes from a male donor with ankylosing spondylitis. The chain combines TRBV30 with TRBJ1-2; 10 positions agree with TRBD1. CDR3 sequence reads: CAWSRQGAGYTF. CDR3 nucleotides: TGTGCCTGGAGCAGACAGGGGGCTGGCTACACCTTC.